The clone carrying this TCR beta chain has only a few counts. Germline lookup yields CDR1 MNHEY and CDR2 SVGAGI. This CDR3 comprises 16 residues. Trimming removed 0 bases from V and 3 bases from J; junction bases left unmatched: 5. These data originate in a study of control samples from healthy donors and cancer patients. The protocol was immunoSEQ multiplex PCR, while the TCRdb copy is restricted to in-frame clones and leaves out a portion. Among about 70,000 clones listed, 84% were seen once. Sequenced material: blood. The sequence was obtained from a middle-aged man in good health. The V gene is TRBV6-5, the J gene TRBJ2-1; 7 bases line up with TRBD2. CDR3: CASSYSAGEYYNEQFF. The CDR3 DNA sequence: TGTGCCAGCAGTTACTCGGCGGGGGAGTACTACAATGAGCAGTTCTTC.